The 20 T cell receptor beta chains below were found in one sample sequenced in a study of blood T cell repertoires in COVID-19. Data came from immunoSEQ multiplex PCR; TCRdb stores just in-frame clones and leaves some out. Of around 200,000 clones listed, 75% to 85% were seen once; the top ten hold over 7%. Material for sequencing was PBMCs or T cells enriched from blood (not recorded which). These receptors came from a woman aged 40 to 50 with acute COVID-19.

Of note for this clone: This sample includes further DNA sequences coding for the same CDR3. The V gene is TRBV6-5, the J gene TRBJ2-7; 12 bases align to TRBD2. Germline trimming cut 3 bases from V and 2 bases from J; bases unmatched to any gene: 2. This CDR3 spans 15 amino acids. Per germline, CDR1 MNHEY and CDR2 SVGAGI. Here the CDR3 DNA reads TGTGCCAGCAGTTATTCTAGCGGGGGGGCCTACGAGCAGTACTTC. Its protein product is CASSYSSGGAYEQYF.

The rearrangement joins TRBV6-2 or TRBV6-3 to TRBJ2-5, with 7 bases lining up with TRBD2. The CDR3 contains 15 residues. Germline CDR1 reads MNHEY; CDR2 reads SVGEGT. The junction had 12 bases not matched to a gene; V was cut back by 6 bases and J by 5 bases. For the CDR3, the DNA is TGTGCCAGCAGCTTGGGGGGGTCCCGCGGGGAGACCCAGTACTTC. As protein: CASSLGGSRGETQYF.

In this sample, this clone turned up a few times. The rearrangement joins TRBV6-4 to TRBJ2-5; 7 nucleotides line up with TRBD1. Germline V gene lookup returns CDR1 MRHNA and CDR2 SNTAGT. This CDR3 has 15 amino acids. The ends lost 3 bases at V and 5 bases at J; junction bases unmatched: 9. The CDR3 loop is CASSEDAGGRETQYF. The CDR3 bases are TGTGCCAGCAGTGAAGATGCAGGGGGACGCGAGACCCAGTACTTC.

The chain links TRBV4-2 to TRBJ2-1; D gene unclear. The V gene lost 0 bases and the J gene lost 8 bases, with 20 bases spanning the gap. Germline V gene lookup returns CDR1 LGHNA and CDR2 YNFKEQ. CDR3 length equals 17 residues. CDR3 amino acids: CASSQDGSQPTYDEQFF. The CDR3 DNA follows: TGTGCCAGCAGCCAAGACGGGTCCCAGCCTACTTACGATGAGCAGTTCTTC.

V is TRBV10-3 and J is TRBJ1-1; D is perhaps TRBD1 (5 bases). Germline loops: CDR1 ENHRY, CDR2 SYGVKD. Trimming cost V 10 bases and J 6 bases, with 21 bases left between them. This CDR3 contains 14 residues. Written as DNA, the CDR3 is TGTGCCACCCGCAATTCTCGGGGGATGCCTGAAGCTTTCTTT. Encoded protein: CATRNSRGMPEAFF.

This chain joins TRBV28 and TRBJ2-3; 8 bases line up with TRBD2. Per the germline V gene, CDR1 is MDHEN and CDR2 is SYDVKM. The CDR3 totals 18 residues. The J segment lost 6 bases and the V segment lost 3 bases, leaving 17 bases of the junction unmatched. CDR3 sequence: CASSLLRGLVGGQDTQYF. The CDR3 nucleotides read TGTGCCAGCAGTTTGCTCCGGGGACTAGTTGGGGGGCAGGATACGCAGTATTTT. Using reference TRBV28 and TRBJ2-3 for the parts outside the CDR3, the full variable domain is DVKVTQSSRYLVKRTGEKVFLECVQDMDHENMFWYRQDPGLGLRLIYFSYDVKMKEKGDIPEGYSVSREKKERFSLILESASTNQTSMYLCASSLLRGLVGGQDTQYFGPGTRLTVL.

The chain recombines TRBV7-8 with TRBJ1-5; the match to TRBD1 covers 7 bases. V dropped 5 bases and J dropped 0; count of bases not matched to a gene: 7. This CDR3 contains 16 residues. Germline V gene sequence: CDR1 SGHVS, CDR2 FQNEAQ. The CDR3 DNA reads as TGTGCCAGCAGCCCAATGGGGACAGCTAGCAATCAGCCCCAGCATTTT. This translates into CASSPMGTASNQPQHF.

This sequence joins TRBV2 and TRBJ1-5; D may be TRBD1 (6 bases). The germline V gene encodes CDR1 SNHLY and CDR2 FYNNEI. This CDR3 comprises 15 residues. The germline V and J ends were trimmed by 8 bases and 2 bases, with 16 bases remaining between them. The DNA of the CDR3 is TGTGCCAGCTCCGCCAGGGGTATGGGCAATCAGCCCCAGCATTTT. Its protein product is CASSARGMGNQPQHF.

The genes are TRBV27 and TRBJ1-6, with TRBD1 as a possible D gene (6 bases). The CDR3 covers 18 residues. Germline CDR1 MNHEY, CDR2 SMNVEV (reference sequence). The V end lost 0 bases, the J end lost 7 bases, and 19 bases lay between the germline ends. CDR3 protein: CASSLSSVVGQGNSPLHF. In nucleotides, the CDR3 is TGTGCCAGCAGTTTATCCTCAGTCGTGGGGCAGGGGAATTCACCCCTCCACTTT.

The chain is built from TRBV19 and TRBJ1-6; no definite D call. Deletions cut 2 bases from V and 8 bases from J, with 10 bases between. This CDR3 contains 14 residues. In germline, CDR1 is LNHDA, CDR2 SQIVND (reference sequence). CDR3: CASSITREYSPLHF. For the CDR3, the DNA is TGTGCCAGTAGTATAACCCGAGAATATTCACCCCTCCACTTT. Filled out from reference TRBV19 and TRBJ1-6, the complete variable domain reads DGGITQSPKYLFRKEGQNVTLSCEQNLNHDAMYWYRQDPGQGLRLIYYSQIVNDFQKGDIAEGYSVSREKKESFPLTVTSAQKNPTAFYLCASSITREYSPLHFGNGTRLTVT.

The V gene is TRBV29-1, the J gene TRBJ2-5; 10 nucleotides align to TRBD2. The CDR3 covers 15 residues. Germline V gene sequence: CDR1 SQVTM, CDR2 ANQGSEA. With V trimmed by 3 bases and J by 5 bases, 9 bases remained unmatched. CDR3: CSVDGPGTSAETQYF. Written as DNA, the CDR3 is TGCAGCGTTGATGGACCCGGGACTAGCGCCGAGACCCAGTACTTC.

This clone was recorded many times. V is TRBV7-2 and J is TRBJ2-3, with 7 bases lining up with TRBD1. The CDR3 contains 15 residues. Germline CDR1 is SGHTA and CDR2 is FQGNSA. Trimming cost V 5 bases and J 3 bases; bases outside gene matches: 8. The CDR3 DNA reads TGTGCCAGCAGCCCCTTTCCCAGGGGGACAGATACGCAGTATTTT. Protein: CASSPFPRGTDTQYF.

This sequence joins TRBV29-1 and TRBJ1-4, with D unclear. The CDR3 extends over 14 amino acids. CDR1 SQVTM and CDR2 ANQGSEA come from the germline V gene. CDR3 sequence: CTNSQFATNEKLFF. CDR3 nucleotide sequence: TGCACGAACTCTCAATTTGCAACTAATGAAAAACTGTTTTTT.

The J gene is TRBJ1-6, the V gene TRBV11-1, with D uncertain. Germline loops: CDR1 SGHAT, CDR2 FQDESV (reference sequence). V was clipped by 7 bases and J by 9 bases, with 19 bases between them. The CDR3 has 15 residues. As DNA, the CDR3 is TGTGCCAGCACCCTAGTGGCGGTCGGCAGTTCACCCCTCCACTTT. It yields the protein CASTLVAVGSSPLHF.

V and J are TRBV7-6 and TRBJ2-1, with D perhaps TRBD1 (6 bases). Trimming shortened V by 5 bases and J by 8 bases, and 16 bases separated the two germline ends. The CDR3 spans 14 residues. Germline values: CDR1 SGHVS, CDR2 FNYEAQ. The CDR3, as DNA: TGTGCCAGCAGCCCAGGTGGGGGCTTCGATGAGCAGTTCTTC. This sequence encodes CASSPGGGFDEQFF.

The gene calls are TRBV19 and TRBJ1-2, with D perhaps matching TRBD1 (6 bases). Trimming took 7 bases from V and 8 from J, leaving 14 bases between them. CDR1 and CDR2 from the germline V gene are LNHDA and SQIVND (reference sequence). The CDR3 covers 12 residues. DNA of the CDR3: TGTGCCAGTATTTCAGGGGACCTAGGCTACACCTTC. Protein sequence: CASISGDLGYTF.

This chain's CDR3 is CASSREGVGYTF. CDR3 DNA: TGTGCCAGCAGTCGCGAGGGGGTTGGCTACACCTTC. The gene calls are TRBV6-2 or TRBV6-3 and TRBJ1-2, with D possibly matching TRBD1 (6 bases). The CDR3 length is 12 residues. V lost 5 bases, J lost 7 bases, and 11 bases lay in between. Germline values: CDR1 MNHEY, CDR2 SVGEGT.

A single count supports this clone. CDR3 nucleotide sequence: TGCGCCAGCAGCCCGCTCGGACTAGCGGGAACCTCCGAGCAGTACTTC. This encodes CASSPLGLAGTSEQYF. This sequence joins TRBV4-3 and TRBJ2-7, with TRBD2 identical over 12 bases. The CDR3 sequence is 16 residues long. J lost 6 bases, V lost 4 bases, and 10 bases had no gene match. Per germline, CDR1 LGHNA and CDR2 YSLEER.

The V gene is TRBV7-9, the J gene TRBJ1-4, with 11 nucleotides matching TRBD1. Looked up from germline, CDR1 is SEHNR and CDR2 is FQNEAQ (reference sequence). The CDR3 has 18 amino acids. V trimming: 3 bases; J trimming: 8 bases; junction bases outside the gene matches: 14. The CDR3 sequence: CASSLLGTGGVLEEKLFF. Written as DNA, the CDR3 is TGTGCCAGCAGCTTGTTAGGGACAGGGGGTGTCCTTGAAGAAAAACTGTTTTTT.

V gene TRBV11-2 combines with J gene TRBJ2-7; 8 bases are shared with TRBD2. The ends lost 0 bases at V and 5 bases at J; junction bases unmatched: 9. The germline V gene has CDR1 SGHAT and CDR2 FQNNGV. The CDR3 is 16 amino acids. CDR3 loop: CASSLETSGRIDEQYF. The CDR3 nucleotides are TGTGCCAGCAGCTTAGAGACCAGCGGGAGAATAGACGAGCAGTACTTC.